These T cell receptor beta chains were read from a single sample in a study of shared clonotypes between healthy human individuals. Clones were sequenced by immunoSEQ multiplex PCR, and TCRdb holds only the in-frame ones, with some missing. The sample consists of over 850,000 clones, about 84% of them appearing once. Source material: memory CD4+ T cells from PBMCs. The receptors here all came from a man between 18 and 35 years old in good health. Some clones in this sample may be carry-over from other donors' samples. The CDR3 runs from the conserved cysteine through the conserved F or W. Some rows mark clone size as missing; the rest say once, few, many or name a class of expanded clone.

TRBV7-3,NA,CASSLLAGGQNEQFF
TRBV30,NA,CAWSTGTSGGQETQYF
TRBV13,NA,CASSFVVNTEAFF
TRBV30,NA,CAWGPASGRAAEQYF
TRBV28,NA,CATTSSGGQYF
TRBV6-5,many,CASSYVRPDRGAFF
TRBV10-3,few,CAAHGRANTEAFF
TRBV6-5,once,CATYRGGLTEAFF
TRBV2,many,CASRLTGVQPQHF
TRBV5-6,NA,CASSLEGWNTEAFF
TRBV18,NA,CASSPGGQGSYEQYF
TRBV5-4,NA,CASRPSAQQETQYF
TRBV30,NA,CAWSALREQYF
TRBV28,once,CASRGTASSYEQYF
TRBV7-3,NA,CASSLQVTVNTGELFF
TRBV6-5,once,CASSYSRVAPEKLFF
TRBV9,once,CASTSGSSYNEQFF